One T cell receptor beta chain is described in this entry. This entry comes from a study of CD8+ T cells in alopecia areata. Following extraction, RNA underwent reverse transcription to cDNA, which served as the sequencing template. Sequenced by immunoSEQ multiplex PCR; TCRdb stores in-frame clones only, minus some. Among approximately 150,000 clones listed, roughly 46% were seen once. Trimming took 4 bases from V and 15 from J; bases not matched to a gene: 13. Germline values: CDR1 SNHLY, CDR2 FYNNEI. CDR3 length equals 14 residues. The TCR was taken from a human donor with alopecia areata. V usage is TRBV2 and J usage is TRBJ2-1, with 9 bases aligning to TRBD2. The sample in question was CD4+ T cells sorted from blood, obtained at week 0. DNA for the CDR3: TGTGCCAGCAGTGCGGGACTAGCTGCGCCCAGTTCGTTCTTC. Amino acid sequence: CASSAGLAAPSSFF.